The clone carrying this T cell receptor (beta chain) has a single count. TCRdb redid the calling of the RT-PCR reads with MiXCR, one entry per CDR3 protein. The sample has tens of thousands of distinct CDR3 sequences, roughly 48% seen once; the top ten hold under 70%. The record originates from a study of patients and donors after allogeneic stem cell transplantation. The J segment lost 12 bases and the V segment lost 1 base, leaving 16 bases of the junction unmatched. The CDR3 covers 16 residues. The germline V gene encodes CDR1 DFQATT and CDR2 SNEGSKA (reference sequence). The sample consisted of blood, either unsorted or a sorted T cell fraction (not recorded which). This clonotype was sampled from a human donor who was either an allogeneic HSCT recipient or a stem cell or donor lymphocyte infusion donor (not recorded which). It is not recorded whose cells these are; they may come from a transplant donor. The J gene is TRBJ2-1, the V gene TRBV20-1, with 9 bases that match TRBD2. The CDR3 here is CSARGPPSGTRQAQFF. The CDR3 bases are TGCAGTGCTAGAGGCCCCCCTAGCGGGACCCGTCAAGCGCAGTTCTTC.